This T cell receptor beta chain was recovered during a study of PD-L1 blockade in urothelial cancer (TCRdb year 2017). The study in broad terms: Therapy was started at some point between 2012 and 2014 for all patients, and atezolizumab 1,200 mg was administered intravenously every 3 weeks. About 90% of the roughly 30 patients were identified as males with urothelial cancer of bladder origin, and a prior smoking history was reported by 18 of 29 patients. Somatic, immune and clinical correlates of response to PD-L1 blockade with atezolizumab in urothelial cancer were the focus of an exploratory multi-omic analysis. An ECOG performance status of 0 or 1 was recorded for the patients, and 0 to 3 prior chemotherapy regimens had been received by the patients. In the same patients, whole exome sequencing and RNA sequencing of pretreatment tumors were performed in addition to TCR sequencing. Pretreatment tumor samples, along with matched peripheral blood serially collected before and after atezolizumab treatment, were subjected to TCR sequencing. Blood samples were analyzed at two time points: 3 weeks after treatment start (second dose) and 6 weeks after treatment start. Durable clinical benefit was defined as a progression-free survival longer than 6 months, and TCR features were additionally tested against progression-free survival and overall survival. Pretreatment blood TCR-seq was available for around 29 patients, at least one posttreatment blood collection was obtained for about 24 patients, and tumor TCR-seq was available for about 24 patients. Durable clinical benefit was achieved by nine patients and was not achieved by 20 patients. Blood samples yielded a median of 141,255 T cells and roughly 80,000 unique TCRs, with median clonality approximately 0.08.

Synthetic TCR analog templates were spiked into each PCR to estimate absolute template abundance from read counts. TCRbeta CDR3 regions were amplified from genomic DNA with bias-controlled V and J gene primers using the immunoSEQ assay. Rearranged TCRbeta segments were sequenced at approximately 20X coverage. Turning to the authors' computational methods: Sequencing errors were corrected by clustering and CDR3s were annotated against IMGT to assign V, D and J genes. Out-of-frame and stop-codon sequences were excluded, and only productive TCRbeta rearrangements were used in downstream analyses. To compute clonality, Shannon entropy was normalized by the log of the number of unique productive sequences and then subtracted from one. Fisher's exact test with Benjamini-Hochberg correction, at a threshold of adjusted p below 0.01, was used to find clones that differed between time points or between blood and tumor. TCRdb provides this immuneACCESS table in a form limited to in-frame rearrangements. Some clones are lacking; in checked studies, under half of them reflect an unresolved V gene, and why the rest are absent is not known. D and trimming come from the DNA, and the V and J calls and clone size come from that table. In this sample the table shows some 87,000 clones, about nine tenths of which occur a single time. The ten biggest clones cover roughly 2% of the sample.

As for this clone: Which antigen it targets is not known. Base qualities are missing; no much larger clone stands one base away.

Overall study outcomes, separate from this receptor: Because of the small sample size (n ≈ 30) and the many exploratory analyses performed, the results are intended to be regarded as hypothesis-generating. A pretreatment peripheral blood TCR clonality below the median was linked to improved progression-free and overall survival. Greater expansion of tumor-associated TCR clones in peripheral blood 3 weeks after the start of treatment was observed in patients with durable benefit (n of about 24, p = 0.022).

V loses 0 bases of germline sequence and J loses 4 bases, and the interval between the two ends is 15 bases. The germline V gene (reference sequence) gives CDR1 as MNHEY and CDR2 as SMNVEV. The CDR3 covers 16 residues, taking in both the cysteine and the phenylalanine. CDR3 DNA is the only sequence kept; it has 48 bases, read in frame from the first base. The intended sense of this specimen's time point label: pretreatment peripheral blood. The cohort comprised around 30 patients with locally advanced or metastatic urothelial carcinoma treated at Memorial Sloan Kettering on a trial protocol. Peripheral blood mononuclear cells were collected pretreatment and during treatment, at between 1 and 8 total time points per patient. The Qiagen DNeasy Blood extraction kit was used to purify genomic DNA from total PBMCs and tumor samples. Collected pretreatment and during treatment, PBMCs were isolated and stored as previously described.

The sample was PBMCs, taken around atezolizumab (anti-PD-L1) treatment. The rearrangement combines TRBV27 with TRBJ1-2; TRBD1 might be the D gene, on 5 matching bases. The source is a man between 60 and 70 years old with urothelial cancer. The CDR3 region reads CASSLSGQGGSYGYTF. The sequenced DNA: TGTGCCAGCAGTTTATCGGGGCAGGGCGGGAGCTATGGCTACACCTTC.